This TCR beta chain comes out of a study of T cell changes during pregnancy in multiple sclerosis. Trimming took 3 bases from V and 3 from J, leaving 9 bases between them. This CDR3 comprises 13 residues. CDR1 and CDR2 from the germline V gene are MGHRA and YSYEKL. Only in-frame clones appear in the TCRdb table, and some are missing; sequencing was by immunoSEQ multiplex PCR. The data show 30,000 to 40,000 clones, roughly 89% seen once. The chain couples TRBV4-1 to TRBJ2-7; a weak D match, TRBD2 (5 bases). The source was CD8+ T cells from peripheral blood mononuclear cells, collected in the second trimester of pregnancy. This TCR came from a female donor with multiple sclerosis, enrolled in a pregnancy study. CDR3: CASSHFEGYEQYF. The CDR3 nucleotides read TGCGCCAGCAGCCATTTCGAGGGCTACGAGCAGTACTTC.